This T cell receptor (beta chain) was sequenced in a study of tumor-infiltrating lymphocytes in primary liver carcinoma. Total RNA and DNA came together from about 19-30 mg of bulk tissue without cell sorting. The CDR3 is made up of 14 amino acids. The authors made TCR beta cDNA from about 500 ng total RNA with a constant-region primer. Researchers made the TCR beta libraries by running three nested multiplex PCR rounds with slightly modified ARM-PCR. Primers for the first two PCR rounds were TRBV1-TRBV30 forward primers and a C-beta reverse primer (around 11 cycles per round). TCRdb redid the calling of the multiplex PCR reads with MiXCR, one entry per CDR3 protein. The sample lists more than 85,000 distinct CDR3 sequences, about four fifths occurring once. To note about this clonotype: Germline and junction disagree at one end, which may indicate a read error.

This TCR was sampled from a man between 40 and 49 years old with primary liver carcinoma and hepatitis B virus infection. This chain joins TRBV12-3 or TRBV12-4 and TRBJ1-1, with D hard to call. The sequenced sample was liver tumor tissue from sampling region 3. The subset is: tumor region T3, left-lateral pole. The CDR3 protein is CTSSPPKAGTAAFF. DNA for the CDR3: TGTACCAGCAGTCCCCCCAAGGCAGGCACTGCAGCTTTCTTT.